This TCR beta chain was obtained from a study of CD8 T cells in ankylosing spondylitis. TCRdb fed the 5' RACE reads into MiXCR, producing one record per CDR3 protein. The table has about 350,000 distinct CDR3 sequences, 20% to 25% seen once. Trimming took off 3 bases at V and 6 bases at J, with 14 bases between the two ends. The CDR3 spans 15 residues. Germline-derived CDR1 and CDR2 are LNHDA and SQIVND (reference sequence). This clonotype originated in a male donor with ankylosing spondylitis or in good health (not recorded which). Source material: blood, either unsorted or a sorted T cell fraction (not recorded which). The chain uses TRBV19 and TRBJ2-2, with D hard to call. CDR3 residues: CASSILPGSAGELFF. The CDR3 DNA is TGTGCCAGTAGTATTCTCCCCGGCTCGGCCGGGGAGCTGTTTTTT.